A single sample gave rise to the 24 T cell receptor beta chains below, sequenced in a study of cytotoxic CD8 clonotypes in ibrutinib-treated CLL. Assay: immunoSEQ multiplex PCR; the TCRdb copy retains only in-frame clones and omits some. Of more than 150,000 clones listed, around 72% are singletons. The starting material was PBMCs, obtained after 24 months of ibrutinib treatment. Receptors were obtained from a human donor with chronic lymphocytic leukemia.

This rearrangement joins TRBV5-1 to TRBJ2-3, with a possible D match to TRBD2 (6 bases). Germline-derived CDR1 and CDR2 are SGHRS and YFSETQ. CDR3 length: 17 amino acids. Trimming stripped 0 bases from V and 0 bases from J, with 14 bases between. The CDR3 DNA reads TGCGCCAGCAGCTTGGTGGTCGGGAGTGTAAGCACAGATACGCAGTATTTT. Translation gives CASSLVVGSVSTDTQYF.

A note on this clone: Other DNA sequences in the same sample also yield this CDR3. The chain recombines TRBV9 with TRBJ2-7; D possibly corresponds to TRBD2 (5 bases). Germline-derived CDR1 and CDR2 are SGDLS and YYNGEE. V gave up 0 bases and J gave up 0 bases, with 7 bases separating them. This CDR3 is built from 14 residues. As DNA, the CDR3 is TGTGCCAGCAGCGTAGGCGGGCGCTCCTACGAGCAGTACTTC. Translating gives CASSVGGRSYEQYF.

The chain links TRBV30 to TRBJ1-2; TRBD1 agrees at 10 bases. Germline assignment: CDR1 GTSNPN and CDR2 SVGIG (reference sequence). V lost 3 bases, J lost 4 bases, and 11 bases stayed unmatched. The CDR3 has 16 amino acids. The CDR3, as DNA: TGTGCCTGGAGCAAAGGGCAGGGACAGGGGAGCTATGGCTACACCTTC. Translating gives CAWSKGQGQGSYGYTF.

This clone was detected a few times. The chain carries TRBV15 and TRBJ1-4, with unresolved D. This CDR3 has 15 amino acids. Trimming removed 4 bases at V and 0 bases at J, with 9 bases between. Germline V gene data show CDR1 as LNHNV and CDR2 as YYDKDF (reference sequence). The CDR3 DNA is TGTGCCACCAGCACTGGGAGATCAACTAATGAAAAACTGTTTTTT. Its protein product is CATSTGRSTNEKLFF.

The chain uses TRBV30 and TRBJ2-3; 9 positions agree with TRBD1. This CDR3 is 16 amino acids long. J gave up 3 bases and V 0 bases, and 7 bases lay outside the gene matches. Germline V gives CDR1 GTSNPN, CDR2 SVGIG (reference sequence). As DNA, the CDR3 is TGTGCCTGGAGTGTACCGGACAGGGGTTGGACAGATACGCAGTATTTT. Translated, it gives CAWSVPDRGWTDTQYF.

CDR3 residues: CASSLELAGGADTQYF. The CDR3 region has the DNA TGTGCCAGCAGCTTAGAACTAGCGGGAGGCGCAGATACGCAGTATTTT. The chain combines TRBV7-2 with TRBJ2-3, with 12 bases that match TRBD2. The trim removed 1 base at V and 4 bases at J, leaving 3 bases unmatched. The CDR3 has 16 residues. Germline V gives CDR1 SGHTA, CDR2 FQGNSA. The entire variable domain, with the rest obtained from reference TRBV7-2 and TRBJ2-3, is as follows: GAGVSQSPSNKVTEKGKDVELRCDPISGHTALYWYRQSLGQGLEFLIYFQGNSAPDKSGLPSDRFSAERTGGSVSTLTIQRTQQEDSAVYLCASSLELAGGADTQYFGPGTRLTVL.

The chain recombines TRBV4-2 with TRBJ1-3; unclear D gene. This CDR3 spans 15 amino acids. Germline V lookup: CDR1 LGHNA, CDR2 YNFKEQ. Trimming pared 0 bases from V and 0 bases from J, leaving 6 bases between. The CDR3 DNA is TGTGCCAGCAGCCAAGAGCAGCTCTCTGGAAACACCATATATTTT. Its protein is CASSQEQLSGNTIYF.

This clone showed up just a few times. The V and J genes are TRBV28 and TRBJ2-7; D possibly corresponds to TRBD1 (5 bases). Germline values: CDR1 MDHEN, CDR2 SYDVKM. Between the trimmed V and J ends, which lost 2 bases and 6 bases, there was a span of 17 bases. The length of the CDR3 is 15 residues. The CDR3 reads CASSLVSGSLGEQYF. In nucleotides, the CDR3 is TGTGCCAGCAGTTTAGTTTCAGGGTCTTTAGGCGAGCAGTACTTC.

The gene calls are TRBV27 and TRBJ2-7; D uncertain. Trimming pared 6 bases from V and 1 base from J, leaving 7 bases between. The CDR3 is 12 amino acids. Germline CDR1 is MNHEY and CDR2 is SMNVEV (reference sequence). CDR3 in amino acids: CASSSKSYEQYF. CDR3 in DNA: TGTGCCAGCAGCTCCAAATCCTACGAGCAGTACTTC.

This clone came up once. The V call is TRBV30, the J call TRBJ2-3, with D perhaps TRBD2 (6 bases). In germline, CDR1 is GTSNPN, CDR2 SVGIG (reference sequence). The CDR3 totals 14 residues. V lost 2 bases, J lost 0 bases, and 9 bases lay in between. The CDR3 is CAWSTGVSTDTQYF. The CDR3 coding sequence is TGTGCCTGGAGTACGGGGGTTAGCACAGATACGCAGTATTTT. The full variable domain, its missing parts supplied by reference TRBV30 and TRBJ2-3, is SQTIHQWPATLVQPVGSPLSLECTVEGTSNPNLYWYRQAAGRGLQLLFYSVGIGQISSEVPQNLSASRPQDRQFILSSKKLLLSDSGFYLCAWSTGVSTDTQYFGPGTRLTVL.

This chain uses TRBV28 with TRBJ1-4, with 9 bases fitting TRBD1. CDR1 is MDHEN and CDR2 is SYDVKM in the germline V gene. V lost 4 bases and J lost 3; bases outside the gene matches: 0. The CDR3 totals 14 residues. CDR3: CASSYRGPNEKLFF. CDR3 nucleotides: TGTGCCAGCAGTTACAGGGGGCCTAATGAAAAACTGTTTTTT.

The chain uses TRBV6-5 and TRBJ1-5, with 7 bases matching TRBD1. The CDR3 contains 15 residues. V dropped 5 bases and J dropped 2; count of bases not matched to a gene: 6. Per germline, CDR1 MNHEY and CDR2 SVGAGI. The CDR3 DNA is TGTGCCAGCAGTCCAGGGGGGGCTGGCAATCAGCCCCAGCATTTT. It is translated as CASSPGGAGNQPQHF.

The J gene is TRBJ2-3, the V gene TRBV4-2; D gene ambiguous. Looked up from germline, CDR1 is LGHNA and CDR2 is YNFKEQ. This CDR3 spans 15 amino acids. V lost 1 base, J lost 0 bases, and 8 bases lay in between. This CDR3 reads CASSQVGYSTDTQYF. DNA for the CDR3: TGTGCCAGCAGCCAAGTCGGGTATAGCACAGATACGCAGTATTTT.

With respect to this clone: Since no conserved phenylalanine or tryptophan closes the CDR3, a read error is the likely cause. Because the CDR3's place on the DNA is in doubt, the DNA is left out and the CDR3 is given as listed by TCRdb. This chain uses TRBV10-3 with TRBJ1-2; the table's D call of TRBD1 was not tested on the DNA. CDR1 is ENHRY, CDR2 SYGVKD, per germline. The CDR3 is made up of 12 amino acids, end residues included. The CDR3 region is CAISESAARATL.

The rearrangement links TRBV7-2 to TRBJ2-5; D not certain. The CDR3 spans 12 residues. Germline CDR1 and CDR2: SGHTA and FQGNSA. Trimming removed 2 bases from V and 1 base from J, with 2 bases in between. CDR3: CASSLRQETQYF. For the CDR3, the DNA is TGTGCCAGCAGCTTACGCCAAGAGACCCAGTACTTC.

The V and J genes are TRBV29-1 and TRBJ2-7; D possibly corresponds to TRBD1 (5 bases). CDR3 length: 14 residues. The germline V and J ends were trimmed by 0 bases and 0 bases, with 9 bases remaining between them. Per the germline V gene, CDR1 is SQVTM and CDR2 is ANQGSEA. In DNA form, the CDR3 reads TGCAGCGTTGAAGACAGGGCAAGCTCCTACGAGCAGTACTTC. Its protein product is CSVEDRASSYEQYF.

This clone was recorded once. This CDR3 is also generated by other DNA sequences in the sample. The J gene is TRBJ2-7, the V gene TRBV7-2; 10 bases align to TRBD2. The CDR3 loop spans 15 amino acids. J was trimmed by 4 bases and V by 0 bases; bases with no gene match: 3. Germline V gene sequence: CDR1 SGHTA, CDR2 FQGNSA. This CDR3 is CASSLALAGAYEQYF. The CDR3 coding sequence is TGTGCCAGCAGCTTAGCCCTAGCGGGAGCTTACGAGCAGTACTTC.

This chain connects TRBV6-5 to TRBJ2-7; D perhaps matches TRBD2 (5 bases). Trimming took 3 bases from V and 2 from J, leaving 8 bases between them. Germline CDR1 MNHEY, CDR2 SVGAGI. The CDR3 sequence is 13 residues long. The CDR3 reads CASSYPGTYEQYF. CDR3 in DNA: TGTGCCAGCAGTTATCCCGGGACCTACGAGCAGTACTTC.

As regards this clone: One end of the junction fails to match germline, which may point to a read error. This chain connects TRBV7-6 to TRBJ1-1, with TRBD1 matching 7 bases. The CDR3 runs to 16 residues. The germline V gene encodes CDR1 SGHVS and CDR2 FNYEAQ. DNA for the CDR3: TGTGCCAGCAGCTTCCACCCCCGGCAGGGGGAGAAGAAAGTCGTCTTT. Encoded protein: CASSFHPRQGEKKVVF.

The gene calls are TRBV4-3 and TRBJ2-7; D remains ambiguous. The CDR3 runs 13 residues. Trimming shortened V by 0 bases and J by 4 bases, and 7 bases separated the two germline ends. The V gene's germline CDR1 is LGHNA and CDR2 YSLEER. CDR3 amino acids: CASSQDLEYEQYF. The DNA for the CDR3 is TGCGCCAGCAGCCAAGATCTAGAATACGAGCAGTACTTC.

CDR3 sequence: CASSLSDRGTHYNEQFF. As DNA, the CDR3 is TGTGCCAGCAGTTTATCGGACAGGGGGACCCACTACAATGAGCAGTTCTTC. J is TRBJ2-1 and V is TRBV27; TRBD1 aligns across 10 bases. The CDR3 extends over 17 amino acids. Unmatched junction bases numbered 5, after V lost 0 bases and J lost 3 bases. The germline V gene has CDR1 MNHEY and CDR2 SMNVEV (reference sequence).

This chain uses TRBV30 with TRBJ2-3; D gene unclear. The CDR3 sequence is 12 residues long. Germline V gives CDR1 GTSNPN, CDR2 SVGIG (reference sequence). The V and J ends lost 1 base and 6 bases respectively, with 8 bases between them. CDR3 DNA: TGTGCCTGGAGTGAAAGTGAGGATACGCAGTATTTT. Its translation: CAWSESEDTQYF.

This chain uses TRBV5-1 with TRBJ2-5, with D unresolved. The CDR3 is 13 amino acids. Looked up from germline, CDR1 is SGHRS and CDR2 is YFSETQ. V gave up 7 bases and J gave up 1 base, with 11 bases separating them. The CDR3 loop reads CASSSAIQETQYF. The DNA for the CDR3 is TGCGCCAGCTCGAGCGCCATCCAAGAGACCCAGTACTTC.

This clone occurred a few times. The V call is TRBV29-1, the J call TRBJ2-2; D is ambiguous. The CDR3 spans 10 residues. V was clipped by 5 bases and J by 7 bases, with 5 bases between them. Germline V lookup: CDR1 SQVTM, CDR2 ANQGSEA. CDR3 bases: TGCAGCGTTTTCCGCGGGGAGCTGTTTTTT. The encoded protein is CSVFRGELFF.